Presented here are 8 T cell receptor beta chains from one specimen sequenced in a study of T cell clones after liver transplantation. Method: immunoSEQ multiplex PCR; TCRdb's copy keeps in-frame clones and lacks some. The data show around 60,000 clones, 71% seen once. This specimen consisted of CD4+ T cells from blood, obtained before liver transplant. These receptors came from a human donor who received a liver transplant.

V is TRBV5-1 and J is TRBJ2-7; D possibly corresponds to TRBD1 (6 bases). Trimming stripped 2 bases from V and 2 bases from J, with 11 bases between. The germline V gene encodes CDR1 SGHRS and CDR2 YFSETQ. The CDR3 loop spans 14 amino acids. The CDR3 DNA reads TGCGCCAGCAGCTTATCTCAGGGGCCCTACGAGCAGTACTTC. Amino acid sequence: CASSLSQGPYEQYF.

The genes are TRBV4-2 and TRBJ1-5; no firm D call. The CDR3 extends over 14 amino acids. Trimming shortened V by 0 bases and J by 4 bases, and 7 bases separated the two germline ends. Germline V CDR1 and CDR2: LGHNA, YNFKEQ. The DNA for the CDR3 is TGTGCCAGCAGCCAAGATCGTCTGAATCAGCCCCAGCATTTT. Protein product: CASSQDRLNQPQHF.

This clone was picked up a small number of times. The rearrangement links TRBV12-5 to TRBJ2-1, with TRBD2 matching over 9 bases. Germline V CDR1 and CDR2: LGHNT, FRNRAP. CDR3 length equals 14 residues. The trim removed 6 bases at V and 7 bases at J, leaving 7 bases unmatched. CDR3 sequence reads: CASGWGTSINEQFF. In DNA, the CDR3 is TGTGCTAGTGGGTGGGGGACTAGCATTAATGAGCAGTTCTTC. Full variable domain (missing parts from reference TRBV12-5 and TRBJ2-1): DARVTQTPRHKVTEMGQEVTMRCQPILGHNTVFWYRQTMMQGLELLAYFRNRAPLDDSGMPKDRFSAEMPDATLATLKIQPSEPRDSAVYFCASGWGTSINEQFFGPGTRLTVL.

V and J are TRBV7-8 and TRBJ2-7, with TRBD2 as a possible D gene (7 bases). The CDR3 covers 13 residues. V lost 9 bases, J lost 2 bases, and 14 bases lay in between. Germline-derived CDR1 and CDR2 are SGHVS and FQNEAQ. CDR3 protein: CASRPGGPYEQYF. The DNA of the CDR3 is TGTGCCAGTCGGCCGGGGGGCCCCTACGAGCAGTACTTC.

V usage is TRBV5-5 and J usage is TRBJ1-5; the D gene is possibly TRBD1 (6 bases). The germline V gene has CDR1 SGHKS and CDR2 YYEKEE (reference sequence). Trimming took off 0 bases at V and 0 bases at J, with 13 bases between the two ends. This CDR3 is built from 17 residues. CDR3 DNA sequence: TGTGCCAGCAGCTTGGGGGGCGGGGGGCTTAGCAATCAGCCCCAGCATTTT. It yields the protein CASSLGGGGLSNQPQHF.

V usage is TRBV25-1 and J usage is TRBJ1-2; D remains ambiguous. CDR1 and CDR2 from the germline V gene are MGHDK and SYGVNS. The CDR3 is 13 residues long. Trimming removed 1 base at V and 8 bases at J, with 11 bases between. In DNA, the CDR3 is TGTGCCAGCAGTGAATTTAGGCTGGAGGGCTACACCTTC. This gives the protein CASSEFRLEGYTF.

The V and J genes are TRBV28 and TRBJ2-2, with D perhaps matching TRBD1 (6 bases). Germline V gives CDR1 MDHEN, CDR2 SYDVKM. The CDR3 extends over 14 amino acids. Trimming cost V 7 bases and J 7 bases, with 16 bases left between them. CDR3 sequence (DNA): TGTGCCAGCATCCAGACAGGTCGGGGCGGGGAGCTGTTTTTT. Its translation: CASIQTGRGGELFF.

V and J are TRBV5-3 and TRBJ1-3; TRBD1 matches at 7 bases. TRBV5-3 is an ORF; its function is uncertain. CDR3 length: 19 residues. J was trimmed by 4 bases and V by 4 bases; bases with no gene match: 20. The CDR3: CARSHELRIYRGGGNTIYF. The CDR3 bases are TGTGCCAGAAGCCATGAATTACGCATCTACAGGGGCGGAGGAAACACCATATATTTT.